Each of the 23 T cell receptor beta chains below was sequenced from the same sample in a study of radiation and T cells in renal cell carcinoma. The time point here: blood 4 weeks post-SBRT, at nephrectomy. This sample's treatment: 15 Gy SBRT to primary tumor, nephrectomy 4 weeks later. Sequencing used immunoSEQ multiplex PCR; TCRdb keeps in-frame clones, though not all of them. In the table there are 80,000 or so clones, 80% to 90% of which are singletons. The specimen was blood, collected from a patient whose treatment included radiotherapy and nephrectomy. These receptors were obtained from a woman aged 70-85 years with renal cell carcinoma.

The gene calls are TRBV20-1 and TRBJ1-1; D call uncertain. CDR3 length: 11 amino acids. CDR1 and CDR2 (germline): DFQATT, SNEGSKA (reference sequence). V was cut by 7 bases and J by 1 base, with 7 bases left in between. CDR3 nucleotides: TGCAGTGTCAAGGGGAACACTGAAGCTTTCTTT. Translation: CSVKGNTEAFF.

There are a few counts of this clone. This chain links TRBV30 with TRBJ1-5, with 10 bases identical to TRBD1. The CDR3 totals 15 residues. Unmatched junction bases numbered 2, after V lost 2 bases and J lost 1 base. The germline CDR1 and CDR2 sequences are GTSNPN and SVGIG (reference sequence). The CDR3 DNA sequence: TGTGCCTGGAGTCGGGACAGGGGAAGCAATCAGCCCCAGCATTTT. It is translated as CAWSRDRGSNQPQHF.

This chain uses TRBV15 with TRBJ2-3; 9 bases line up with TRBD1. V lost 1 base to trimming and J lost 6 bases; unmatched junction nucleotides: 2. The CDR3 loop spans 14 amino acids. Germline CDR1 LNHNV, CDR2 YYDKDF (reference sequence). The DNA for the CDR3 is TGTGCCACCAGCAGAGGGGACAGGGAGGATACGCAGTATTTT. It specifies CATSRGDREDTQYF.

The J gene is TRBJ2-3, the V gene TRBV7-2; D is undetermined. The germline V and J ends were trimmed by 1 base and 10 bases, with 18 bases remaining between them. Looked up from germline, CDR1 is SGHTA and CDR2 is FQGNSA. CDR3 length: 15 amino acids. Written as DNA, the CDR3 is TGTGCCAGCAGCTTAGATCTCACCGGATCAGACGCGCAGTATTTT. Its protein is CASSLDLTGSDAQYF. The complete variable domain, with remaining parts taken from reference TRBV7-2 and TRBJ2-3, reads GAGVSQSPSNKVTEKGKDVELRCDPISGHTALYWYRQSLGQGLEFLIYFQGNSAPDKSGLPSDRFSAERTGGSVSTLTIQRTQQEDSAVYLCASSLDLTGSDAQYFGPGTRLTVL.

The V gene is TRBV4-1, the J gene TRBJ2-2; 13 positions match TRBD2. Per germline, CDR1 MGHRA and CDR2 YSYEKL. J lost 3 bases, V lost 9 bases, and 13 bases had no gene match. CDR3 size: 18 residues. The CDR3 loop reads CASSQSGTSGAYTGELFF. The DNA of the CDR3 is TGCGCCAGTTCCCAGTCCGGGACTAGCGGGGCCTACACCGGGGAGCTGTTTTTT.

V usage is TRBV19 and J usage is TRBJ1-1, with a tentative D call TRBD1 (5 bases). Trimming stripped 0 bases from V and 1 base from J, with 12 bases between. The CDR3 has 16 amino acids. Germline loops: CDR1 LNHDA, CDR2 SQIVND (reference sequence). CDR3 coding DNA: TGTGCCAGTAGTATAGAGGGGACTCCTACGAACACTGAAGCTTTCTTT. It translates to CASSIEGTPTNTEAFF.

This clone showed up just a few times. The rearrangement uses TRBV30 and TRBJ1-1; D gene unclear. Trimming shortened V by 4 bases and J by 1 base, and 7 bases separated the two germline ends. CDR1 and CDR2 (germline): GTSNPN, SVGIG (reference sequence). This CDR3 comprises 12 residues. The CDR3 coding sequence is TGTGCCTGGAAAAGGGAGAACACTGAAGCTTTCTTT. This translates into CAWKRENTEAFF.

The J gene is TRBJ1-3, the V gene TRBV4-1, with TRBD1 as a possible D gene (6 bases). Between the trimmed V and J ends, which lost 5 bases and 0 bases, there was a span of 11 bases. The CDR3 contains 15 residues. Germline CDR1 is MGHRA and CDR2 is YSYEKL. Written as DNA, the CDR3 is TGCGCCAGCAGCGCACAGGGCTCCTCTGGAAACACCATATATTTT. This gives the protein CASSAQGSSGNTIYF.

The chain is built from TRBV28 and TRBJ1-3, with a weak D call TRBD1 (6 bases). The germline V gene has CDR1 MDHEN and CDR2 SYDVKM. CDR3 length: 16 residues. Trimming pared 5 bases from V and 1 base from J, leaving 15 bases between. CDR3 residues: CASSSLGQGSGNTIYF. CDR3 nucleotides: TGTGCCAGCAGTAGCCTGGGGCAGGGGTCTGGAAACACCATATATTTT. Full variable domain (outside the CDR3, taken from reference TRBV28 and TRBJ1-3): DVKVTQSSRYLVKRTGEKVFLECVQDMDHENMFWYRQDPGLGLRLIYFSYDVKMKEKGDIPEGYSVSREKKERFSLILESASTNQTSMYLCASSSLGQGSGNTIYFGEGSWLTVV.

This clone was seen a single time. The DNA of the CDR3 is TGTGCCAGCAGCGTAGATCCAGGGAAAGAGACCCAGTACTTC. This gives the protein CASSVDPGKETQYF. The chain recombines TRBV9 with TRBJ2-5; a weak D match, TRBD1 (5 bases). V lost 0 bases to trimming and J lost 3 bases, with 9 bases between them. Germline lookup yields CDR1 SGDLS and CDR2 YYNGEE. The CDR3 spans 14 residues.

This chain uses TRBV30 with TRBJ2-3, with a tentative D call TRBD2 (5 bases). Germline V gene lookup returns CDR1 GTSNPN and CDR2 SVGIG (reference sequence). The V and J ends lost 1 base and 8 bases respectively, with 16 bases between them. The CDR3 is 14 residues long. The CDR3 DNA is TGTGCCTGGAGTGGGGCTAGGAGGCGAGGTACGCAGTATTTT. The encoded protein is CAWSGARRRGTQYF. The variable domain in full, with the rest retrieved from reference TRBV30 and TRBJ2-3, is SQTIHQWPATLVQPVGSPLSLECTVEGTSNPNLYWYRQAAGRGLQLLFYSVGIGQISSEVPQNLSASRPQDRQFILSSKKLLLSDSGFYLCAWSGARRRGTQYFGPGTRLTVL.

This sequence joins TRBV19 and TRBJ2-7; no firm D call. The germline CDR1 and CDR2 sequences are LNHDA and SQIVND (reference sequence). The ends were cut back, 7 bases at V and 3 bases at J, with 10 bases in the middle. This CDR3 spans 12 amino acids. CDR3 in DNA: TGTGCCAGTATGGGTGACAACTACGAGCAGTACTTC. Encoded protein: CASMGDNYEQYF.

The CDR3 DNA sequence: TGCAGCGCCATGGACAGGGGGGGCTATGGCTACACCTTC. Protein product: CSAMDRGGYGYTF. The chain combines TRBV29-1 with TRBJ1-2, with 10 positions matching TRBD1. With 7 bases clipped from V and 4 bases from J, the junction kept 6 bases outside the gene matches. Germline loops: CDR1 SQVTM, CDR2 ANQGSEA. The CDR3 totals 13 residues.

V gene TRBV19 combines with J gene TRBJ1-6; D remains ambiguous. The V end lost 3 bases, the J end lost 8 bases, and 14 bases lay between the germline ends. The CDR3 extends over 15 amino acids. CDR1 is LNHDA, CDR2 SQIVND, per germline (reference sequence). The CDR3 loop is CASSILGNQDSPLHF. In DNA, the CDR3 is TGTGCCAGTAGTATCTTGGGTAATCAGGATTCACCCCTCCACTTT. The whole variable domain, filled in from reference TRBV19 and TRBJ1-6, reads DGGITQSPKYLFRKEGQNVTLSCEQNLNHDAMYWYRQDPGQGLRLIYYSQIVNDFQKGDIAEGYSVSREKKESFPLTVTSAQKNPTAFYLCASSILGNQDSPLHFGNGTRLTVT.

CDR3 region: CASSLEQGERYGYTF. The CDR3 nucleotides read TGCGCCAGCAGCTTGGAGCAGGGGGAGAGGTATGGCTACACCTTC. The gene calls are TRBV5-1 and TRBJ1-2, with 7 bases identical to TRBD1. The CDR3 is made up of 15 amino acids. The junction had 7 bases not matched to a gene; V was cut back by 0 bases and J by 5 bases. Germline V gene lookup returns CDR1 SGHRS and CDR2 YFSETQ.

The chain couples TRBV19 to TRBJ1-1, with 7 bases that match TRBD1. With V trimmed by 3 bases and J by 4 bases, 11 bases remained unmatched. The CDR3 has 16 residues. CDR1 LNHDA and CDR2 SQIVND come from the germline V gene (reference sequence). Here the CDR3 DNA reads TGTGCCAGTAGTATCAAGGTAAACTCAGGGGGCACTGAAGCTTTCTTT. Translating it yields CASSIKVNSGGTEAFF.

The V call is TRBV7-9, the J call TRBJ1-3; 8 nucleotides agree with TRBD1. The CDR3 loop spans 15 amino acids. The V and J ends lost 4 bases and 3 bases, in that order; junction bases with no gene match: 5. CDR1 and CDR2 from the germline V gene are SEHNR and FQNEAQ (reference sequence). The CDR3 is CASSSSGQGGNTIYF. The DNA of the CDR3 is TGTGCCAGCAGCTCCTCAGGACAGGGTGGAAACACCATATATTTT.

This clone has only a few counts. The genes are TRBV28 and TRBJ1-5; 8 bases map to TRBD1. The CDR3 extends over 15 amino acids. V trimming: 2 bases; J trimming: 7 bases; junction bases outside the gene matches: 7. CDR1 is MDHEN, CDR2 SYDVKM, per germline. The CDR3 coding sequence is TGTGCCAGCAGTTTAGCAGGGGGCGGAGGGCAGCCCCAGCATTTT. It yields the protein CASSLAGGGGQPQHF.

The V call is TRBV9, the J call TRBJ2-2; a possible D gene is TRBD2 (5 bases). The CDR3 is 15 amino acids. The germline V and J ends were trimmed by 0 bases and 5 bases, with 11 bases remaining between them. Germline CDR1 is SGDLS and CDR2 is YYNGEE. The CDR3 reads CASSVATGFTGELFF. In DNA form, the CDR3 reads TGTGCCAGCAGCGTAGCTACGGGATTTACCGGGGAGCTGTTTTTT.

CDR3 nucleotide sequence: TGTGCCAGCAGCCCCTTATCTCAGACAGGGAGCACCTACGAGCAGTACTTC. This encodes CASSPLSQTGSTYEQYF. This rearrangement joins TRBV7-2 to TRBJ2-7; the match to TRBD1 covers 7 bases. This CDR3 has 17 residues. Losses at the gene ends were 5 bases for V and 2 bases for J; bases not matched to a gene: 15. Germline CDR1 is SGHTA and CDR2 is FQGNSA.

In its sample, this clone was seen once. The DNA for the CDR3 is TGTGCCAGCAGCTCCCTTGGCGGGGGGGCAGATACGCAGTATTTT. It is translated as CASSSLGGGADTQYF. V is TRBV9 and J is TRBJ2-3; 9 bases fit TRBD2. CDR3 length equals 15 residues. Germline V gene data show CDR1 as SGDLS and CDR2 as YYNGEE. V lost 4 bases, J lost 4 bases, and 7 bases stayed unmatched.

V usage is TRBV29-1 and J usage is TRBJ1-1, with 7 bases lining up with TRBD1. The trim removed 6 bases at V and 3 bases at J, leaving 4 bases unmatched. Germline CDR1 is SQVTM and CDR2 is ANQGSEA. The CDR3 sequence is 12 residues long. The CDR3 loop is CSVGDSHTEAFF. Here the CDR3 DNA reads TGCAGCGTCGGGGACAGCCACACTGAAGCTTTCTTT.

This chain links TRBV7-6 with TRBJ1-1; D uncertain. The CDR3 extends over 13 amino acids. V lost 1 base, J lost 2 bases, and 5 bases lay in between. CDR1 is SGHVS and CDR2 is FNYEAQ in the germline V gene. CDR3 protein: CASSLGRNTEAFF. Written as DNA, the CDR3 is TGTGCCAGCAGCTTAGGCCGCAACACTGAAGCTTTCTTT.